This TCR beta chain was recorded in a study of read filtering for tumor transcriptome and immune sequencing. Study information: Per sample, TCR-region reads ranged about 4.05 to 10.27 million by IR-seq, roughly 75 to 1,400 by RNA-seq. Overall study findings and caveats: In IR-seq, single-read clonotypes were roughly 80% of clonotypes but 3.5% to 4% of reads.

Every patient had bone marrow sampled while the disease was active. This library used roughly 400 ng RNA and molecular barcoded adaptors spanning alpha/delta and beta/gamma chains. In TCRdb, the reads were re-called with MiXCR into one record per CDR3 protein. The table includes approximately 41,000 distinct CDR3 sequences, over 10% detected once. With V trimmed by 8 bases and J by 0 bases, 4 bases remained unmatched. The CDR3 consists of 15 residues. At least ten counts were recorded for this clonotype. Its antigen remains unidentified. The chain combines TRBV23-1 with TRBJ2-6; 7 positions match TRBD1. TRBV23-1 falls under the ORF class, with uncertain function. Material for sequencing was a population of CD138-negative cells sorted from bone marrow. This TCR was sampled from a donor at least 40 years old with multiple myeloma. CDR3 region: CASGQVISGANVLTF. The CDR3 DNA reads TGCGCCAGCGGACAGGTTATCTCTGGGGCCAACGTCCTGACTTTC.